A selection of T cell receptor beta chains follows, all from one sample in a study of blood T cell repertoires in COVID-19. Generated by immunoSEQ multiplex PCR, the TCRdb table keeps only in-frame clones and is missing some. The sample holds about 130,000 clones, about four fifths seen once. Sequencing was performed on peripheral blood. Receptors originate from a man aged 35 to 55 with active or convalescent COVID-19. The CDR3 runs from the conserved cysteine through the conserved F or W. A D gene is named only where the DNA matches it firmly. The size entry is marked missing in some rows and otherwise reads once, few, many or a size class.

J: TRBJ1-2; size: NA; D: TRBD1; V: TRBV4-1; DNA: TGCGCCAGCAGCCAAGATCCAGGGGGCGCAAAGGGCTACACCTTC; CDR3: CASSQDPGGAKGYTF
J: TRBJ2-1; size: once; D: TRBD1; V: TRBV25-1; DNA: TGTGCCAGCAGTGCACCGGGACAGGGGGTTAGAAATGAGCAGTTCTTC; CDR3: CASSAPGQGVRNEQFF
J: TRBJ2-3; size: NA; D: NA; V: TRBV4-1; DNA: TGCGCCAGCAGCCAAGGCGGGCCCCGCCCAGATACGCAGTATTTT; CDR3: CASSQGGPRPDTQYF
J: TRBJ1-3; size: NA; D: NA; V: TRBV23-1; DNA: TGCGCCAGCAGGGTCCGGGGGGTCTCTGGAAACACCATATATTTT; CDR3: CASRVRGVSGNTIYF
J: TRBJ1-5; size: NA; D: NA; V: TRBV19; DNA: TGTGCCAGTAGTATAGGCAGCGTGTCCAATCAGCCCCAGCATTTT; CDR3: CASSIGSVSNQPQHF
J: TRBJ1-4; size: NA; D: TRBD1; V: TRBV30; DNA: TGTGCCTGGAGTCCTTTACTACAGGGGGCTGGGGAAAAACTGTTTTTT; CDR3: CAWSPLLQGAGEKLFF
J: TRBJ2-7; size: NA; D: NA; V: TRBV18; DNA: TGTGCCAGCTCCCTTAATGGGCTGGGCGAGCAGTACTTC; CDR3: CASSLNGLGEQYF
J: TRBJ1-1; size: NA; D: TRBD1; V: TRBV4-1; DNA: TGCGCCAGCAGCCAGGGACAGGGGTGGAACACTGAAGCTTTCTTT; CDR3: CASSQGQGWNTEAFF
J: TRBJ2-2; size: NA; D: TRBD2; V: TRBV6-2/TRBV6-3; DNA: TGTGCCAGCAGTTCCGGGACTAGCGGGTACACCGGGGAGCTGTTTTTT; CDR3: CASSSGTSGYTGELFF
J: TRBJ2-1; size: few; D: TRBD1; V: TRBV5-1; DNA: TGCGCCAGCAGCTTGGGGACAGGCCGGAATGAGCAGTTCTTC; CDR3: CASSLGTGRNEQFF
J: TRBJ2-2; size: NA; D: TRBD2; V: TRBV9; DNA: TGTGCCAGCAGCCTTCGGACTAGCGGGGGTCCCGGGGAGCTGTTTTTT; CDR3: CASSLRTSGGPGELFF
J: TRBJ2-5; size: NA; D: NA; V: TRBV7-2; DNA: TGTGCCAGCAGCTTAGCGGGGGGGCCCCGTGAGACCCAGTACTTC; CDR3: CASSLAGGPRETQYF
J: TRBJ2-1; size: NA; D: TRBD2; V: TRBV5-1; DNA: TGCGCCAGCAGCTTGGCATTGGGACTAGCGAAAAATGAGCAGTTCTTC; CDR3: CASSLALGLAKNEQFF
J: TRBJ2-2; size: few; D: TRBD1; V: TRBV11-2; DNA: TGTGCCAGCAGCTTAACAGGGGGCACCGGGGAGCTGTTTTTT; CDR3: CASSLTGGTGELFF
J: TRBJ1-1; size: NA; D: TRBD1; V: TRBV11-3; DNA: TGTGCCAGCAGCTTAGGACAGGGAATGAGCGCTGAAGCTTTCTTT; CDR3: CASSLGQGMSAEAFF
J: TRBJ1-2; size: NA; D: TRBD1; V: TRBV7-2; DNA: TGTGCCAGCAGCCAGACAGGGGGCGACTATGGCTACACCTTC; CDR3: CASSQTGGDYGYTF
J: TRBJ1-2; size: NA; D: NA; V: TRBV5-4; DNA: TGTGCCAGCAGCTTGCGTGGGGCTTCCTATGGCTACACCTTC; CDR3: CASSLRGASYGYTF
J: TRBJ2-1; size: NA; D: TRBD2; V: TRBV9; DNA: TGTGCCAGCAGCGAGGGACTAGCGGGGGGATCCTACAATGAGCAGTTCTTC; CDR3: CASSEGLAGGSYNEQFF
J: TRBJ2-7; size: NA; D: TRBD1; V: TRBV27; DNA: TGTGCCAGCAGTTTAATATGGGGGACAGAGATTACCGAGCAGTACTTC; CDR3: CASSLIWGTEITEQYF
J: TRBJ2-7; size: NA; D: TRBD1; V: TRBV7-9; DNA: TGTGCCAGCGGAAAGGGACAGGGGGCATCCTACGAGCAGTACTTC; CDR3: CASGKGQGASYEQYF
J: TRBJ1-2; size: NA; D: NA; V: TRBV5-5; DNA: TGTGCCAGCAGCTTGGCCCTCCCAGGAAACTATGGCTACACCTTC; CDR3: CASSLALPGNYGYTF
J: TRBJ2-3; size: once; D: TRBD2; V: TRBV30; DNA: TGTGCCTGGAGTATATTCCGAGCGGGGAGCACAGATACGCAGTATTTT; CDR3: CAWSIFRAGSTDTQYF
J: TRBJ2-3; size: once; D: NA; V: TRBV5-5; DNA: TGTGCCAGCAGCCCGACAGGTAGCACAGATACGCAGTATTTT; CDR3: CASSPTGSTDTQYF
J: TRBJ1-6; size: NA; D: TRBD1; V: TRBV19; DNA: TGTGCCAGCAATCAGGGGGGAGGAAATTCACCCCTCCACTTT; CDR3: CASNQGGGNSPLHF
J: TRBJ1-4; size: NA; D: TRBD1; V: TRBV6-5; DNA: TGTGCCAGCAGTAACGACAGGGCTGAAAAACTGTTTTTT; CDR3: CASSNDRAEKLFF
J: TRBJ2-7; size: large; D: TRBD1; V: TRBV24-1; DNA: TGTGCCACCACAGGGACAGGACGGGAGCAGTACTTC; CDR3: CATTGTGREQYF
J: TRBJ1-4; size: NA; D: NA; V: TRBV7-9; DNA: TGTGCCAGCAGCTTGGGACATGATGAAAAACTGTTTTTT; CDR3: CASSLGHDEKLFF
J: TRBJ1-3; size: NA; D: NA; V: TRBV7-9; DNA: TGTGCCAGCAGCCCCGACAGGTTCTCTGGAAACACCATATATTTT; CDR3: CASSPDRFSGNTIYF
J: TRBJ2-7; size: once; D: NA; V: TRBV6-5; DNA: TGTGCCAGCAGTTCATCCCCCAGCTCCTACGAGCAGTACTTC; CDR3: CASSSSPSSYEQYF
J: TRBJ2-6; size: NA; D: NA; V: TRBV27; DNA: TGTGCCAGCAGCCTACTAAGCTCTGGGGCCAACGTCCTGACTTTC; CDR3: CASSLLSSGANVLTF
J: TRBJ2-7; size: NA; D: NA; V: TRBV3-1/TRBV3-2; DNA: TGTGCCAGCAGCTCCTACGGGGGTGTTGACGAGCAGTACTTC; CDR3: CASSSYGGVDEQYF
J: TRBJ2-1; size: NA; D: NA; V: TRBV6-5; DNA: TGTGCCAGCAGTTACTCTTTTACCGGGAATGAGCAGTTCTTC; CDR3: CASSYSFTGNEQFF
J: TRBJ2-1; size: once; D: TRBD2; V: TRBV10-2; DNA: TGCGCCAGCAGTGAGAGTCCTAGCGGGGGCTACCGGGAGCAGTTCTTC; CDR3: CASSESPSGGYREQFF
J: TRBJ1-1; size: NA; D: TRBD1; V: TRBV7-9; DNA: TGTGCCAGCAGCTTAGCGGGGACAGGGTTTTCTAAGAACACTGAAGCTTTCTTT; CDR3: CASSLAGTGFSKNTEAFF
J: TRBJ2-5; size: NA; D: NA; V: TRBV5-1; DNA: TGCGCCAGCAGCTTGAGAGCGGATCCGGAGACCCAGTACTTC; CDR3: CASSLRADPETQYF
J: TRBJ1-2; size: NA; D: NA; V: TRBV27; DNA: TGTGCCAGCAGCCAAGGGGGTAACTATGGCTACACCTTC; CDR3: CASSQGGNYGYTF
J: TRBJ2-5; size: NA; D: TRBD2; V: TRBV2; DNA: TGTGCCAGCAACCAACCCCCTGGGGGCGGGGGGGCCTCCGGGGAGACCCAGTACTTC; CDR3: CASNQPPGGGGASGETQYF
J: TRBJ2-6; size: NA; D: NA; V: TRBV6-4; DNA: TGTGCCAGCAGTGACACTAGTGGGGCCAACGTCCTGACTTTC; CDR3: CASSDTSGANVLTF
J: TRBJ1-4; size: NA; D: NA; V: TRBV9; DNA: TGTGCCAGCAGCGTAGGTGTAGGGGTTGAAAAACTGTTTTTT; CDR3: CASSVGVGVEKLFF
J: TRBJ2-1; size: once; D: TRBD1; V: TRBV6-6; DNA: TGTGCCAGCAGCAAGACAGGGGGCACGGGGAATGAGCAGTTCTTC; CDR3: CASSKTGGTGNEQFF
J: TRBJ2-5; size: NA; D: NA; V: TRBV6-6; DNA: TGTGCCAGCAGCCCCTCCCGGGACGGGGGGACCCAGTACTTC; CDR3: CASSPSRDGGTQYF
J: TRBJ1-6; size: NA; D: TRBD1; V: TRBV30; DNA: TGTGCCTGGTCCAAACCCCCCCCAGGGGGCGAATTTAACTCCTATAATTCACCCCTCCACTTT; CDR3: CAWSKPPPGGEFNSYNSPLHF
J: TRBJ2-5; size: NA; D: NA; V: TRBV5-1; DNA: TGCGCCAGCAGCTTTGGGGGGGCCCAAGAGACCCAGTACTTC; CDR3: CASSFGGAQETQYF
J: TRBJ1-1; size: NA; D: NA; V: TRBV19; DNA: TGTGCCAGTAGTATAGCGCGGGTAGGAGCTTTCTTT; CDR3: CASSIARVGAFF